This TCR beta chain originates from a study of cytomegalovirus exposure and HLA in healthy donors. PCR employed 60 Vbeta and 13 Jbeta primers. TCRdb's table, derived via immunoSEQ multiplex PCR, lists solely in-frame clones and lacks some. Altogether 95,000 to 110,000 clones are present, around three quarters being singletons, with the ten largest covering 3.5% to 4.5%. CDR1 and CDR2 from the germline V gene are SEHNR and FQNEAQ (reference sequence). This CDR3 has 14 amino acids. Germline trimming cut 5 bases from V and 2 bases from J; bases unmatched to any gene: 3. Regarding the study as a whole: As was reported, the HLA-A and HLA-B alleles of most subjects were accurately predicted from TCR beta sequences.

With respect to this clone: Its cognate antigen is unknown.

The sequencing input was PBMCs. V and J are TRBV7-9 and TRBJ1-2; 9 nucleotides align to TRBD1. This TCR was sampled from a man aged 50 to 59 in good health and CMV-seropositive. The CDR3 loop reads CASSTGQGNYGYTF. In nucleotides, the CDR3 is TGTGCCAGCAGCACGGGACAGGGAAACTATGGCTACACCTTC.